The 22 T cell receptor beta chains presented below share a single source sample, sequenced in a study of T cells after yellow fever vaccination (dated by TCRdb to the late 2010s). The library was generated by 5' RACE. Reads for this sample came from an Illumina HiSeq 2500. TCRdb passed the public sequencing reads through fastp at Q25 and MiXCR, retaining productive beta sequences. Every CDR3 protein is listed once, alongside the most common genes and DNA of its rows. For this sample there are some 560,000 distinct CDR3 sequences; approximately 16% appear just once. The top ten clones comprise roughly 17% of the sample. The treatment or condition label for this specimen denotes: live attenuated yellow fever vaccine strain. The source was PBMCs, collected roughly 5 days after the first yellow fever vaccination. These receptors came from a man aged 18 to 30 who received the YFV17D yellow fever vaccine.

This clonotype came up a few times. Because the CDR3's place on the DNA is in doubt, the DNA is left out and the CDR3 is given as listed by TCRdb. The rearrangement uses TRBV6-5 and TRBJ1-6. The CDR3 is 13 residues long, counting both termini. CDR1 is MNHEY, CDR2 SVGAGI, per germline. CDR3 loop: CASSYTFGSPLHF.

This clonotype turned up a few times. The chain combines TRBV7-9 with TRBJ2-4; possible D gene TRBD1, 6 bases. The V gene lost 5 bases and the J gene lost 0 bases, with 14 bases spanning the gap. Germline CDR1 SEHNR, CDR2 FQNEAQ (reference sequence). The CDR3 consists of 16 residues. CDR3 protein: CASSMNRELAKNIQYF. CDR3 DNA sequence: TGTGCCAGCAGCATGAACAGGGAATTAGCCAAAAACATTCAGTACTTC.

The rearrangement joins TRBV5-1 to TRBJ2-3; perhaps D is TRBD1 or TRBD2 (6 bases each). This CDR3 comprises 14 residues. V was pared by 3 bases and J by 4 bases, with 12 bases between. CDR1 is SGHRS and CDR2 is YFSETQ in the germline V gene. DNA of the CDR3: TGCGCCAGCAGCTGGGGGGCTTTATCAGATACGCAGTATTTT. Translating it yields CASSWGALSDTQYF.

The chain recombines TRBV11-2 with TRBJ2-2; D perhaps matches TRBD2 (6 bases). This CDR3 comprises 16 residues. In germline, CDR1 is SGHAT, CDR2 FQNNGV. The V gene lost 4 bases and the J gene lost 3 bases, with 15 bases spanning the gap. In nucleotides, the CDR3 is TGTGCCAGCAGCTGGACACTCGGGGGTTACACCGGGGAGCTGTTTTTT. Translating it yields CASSWTLGGYTGELFF.

The V and J genes are TRBV12-3 or TRBV12-4 and TRBJ1-1; no clear D gene. This CDR3 region has 13 residues. V lost 0 bases to trimming and J lost 3 bases, with 5 bases between them. The CDR3 bases are TGTGCCAGCAGTTTAGCGACCTACACTGAAGCTTTCTTT. Its translation is CASSLATYTEAFF.

There are a few counts of this clonotype. V gene TRBV5-6 combines with J gene TRBJ2-5; no clear D gene. Germline CDR1 reads SGHDT; CDR2 reads YYEEEE. CDR3 length: 15 residues. The germline V and J ends were trimmed by 2 bases and 1 base, with 12 bases remaining between them. In DNA, the CDR3 is TGTGCCAGCAGCTTCCGAAGACCCTTCCAAGAGACCCAGTACTTC. This encodes CASSFRRPFQETQYF. The full variable domain, with the rest looked up from reference TRBV5-6 and TRBJ2-5, is DAGVTQSPTHLIKTRGQQVTLRCSPKSGHDTVSWYQQALGQGPQFIFQYYEEEERQRGNFPDRFSGHQFPNYSSELNVNALLLGDSALYLCASSFRRPFQETQYFGPGTRLLVL.

This clonotype was detected many times. This chain connects TRBV25-1 to TRBJ2-3; 7 bases agree with TRBD2. The CDR3 length is 14 residues. Germline CDR1 and CDR2: MGHDK and SYGVNS. V was clipped by 3 bases and J by 10 bases; unmatched bases: 10. This chain's CDR3 is CASSEALSGRAQYF. The CDR3 DNA reads as TGTGCCAGCAGTGAGGCCCTTTCAGGGAGGGCGCAGTATTTT.

This clonotype was seen more than once but under ten times. The genes are TRBV20-1 and TRBJ2-5; the D is unclear. Germline assignment: CDR1 DFQATT and CDR2 SNEGSKA (reference sequence). This CDR3 is 11 amino acids long. Trimming left V 3 bases short and J 1 base short, with 3 bases between. The CDR3 DNA follows: TGCAGTGCTAGCAGCCAAGAGACCCAGTACTTC. It is translated as CSASSQETQYF.

The V call is TRBV5-5, the J call TRBJ2-5, with 7 bases that match TRBD1. The CDR3 runs 16 residues. Germline V gene lookup returns CDR1 SGHKS and CDR2 YYEKEE (reference sequence). J lost 1 base, V lost 4 bases, and 10 bases had no gene match. CDR3 DNA: TGTGCCAGCAGCGTAAACAGGGGCTCCGTCCAAGAGACCCAGTACTTC. Protein: CASSVNRGSVQETQYF.

This clonotype was found many times. A read error may produce the germline difference seen at one junction end. The CDR3 bases are TGCGCCAGCAGGAGAGGGCTGAACACTGAAGCTTTCTTT. Protein sequence: CASRRGLNTEAFF. V and J are TRBV6-1 and TRBJ1-1; D uncertain. The germline V gene has CDR1 MNHNS and CDR2 SASEGT. This CDR3 is built from 13 residues.

The chain uses TRBV6-4 and TRBJ2-7, with D perhaps given as TRBD1 or TRBD2 (5 bases each). Trimming stripped 1 base from V and 0 bases from J, with 7 bases between. The CDR3 spans 14 residues. CDR1 is MRHNA, CDR2 SNTAGT, per germline. The CDR3 nucleotides read TGTGCCAGCAGTGACTGGGACCACTCCTACGAGCAGTACGTC. It codes for CASSDWDHSYEQYV.

This clonotype was recorded a few times. The chain joins TRBV12-3 or TRBV12-4 to TRBJ1-1; no definite D call. The CDR3 consists of 16 residues. The germline V and J ends were trimmed by 2 bases and 4 bases, with 17 bases remaining between them. The CDR3 sequence: CASSLHVTLLPTEAFF. As DNA, the CDR3 is TGTGCCAGCAGTTTACATGTGACCCTACTACCCACTGAAGCTTTCTTT.

This clonotype was observed a handful of times. The V and J genes are TRBV30 and TRBJ2-7, with 7 bases matching TRBD1. Germline V gene sequence: CDR1 GTSNPN, CDR2 SVGIG (reference sequence). This CDR3 comprises 17 residues. V lost 1 base, J lost 3 bases, and 15 bases stayed unmatched. The CDR3 here is CAWSANRGRSYLYEQYF. The CDR3 DNA follows: TGTGCCTGGAGTGCAAACAGGGGAAGGTCTTATCTCTACGAGCAGTACTTC. The variable domain in full, with the rest retrieved from reference TRBV30 and TRBJ2-7, is SQTIHQWPATLVQPVGSPLSLECTVEGTSNPNLYWYRQAAGRGLQLLFYSVGIGQISSEVPQNLSASRPQDRQFILSSKKLLLSDSGFYLCAWSANRGRSYLYEQYFGPGTRLTVT.

The chain recombines TRBV6-5 with TRBJ1-6, with D unresolved. V was trimmed by 3 bases and J by 5 bases, leaving 11 bases between them. The length of the CDR3 is 15 residues. The germline V gene encodes CDR1 MNHEY and CDR2 SVGAGI. CDR3 sequence reads: CASSYGRQNNSPLHF. The CDR3 bases are TGTGCCAGCAGTTATGGCCGTCAGAATAATTCACCCCTCCACTTT.

This clonotype was counted many times. The genes are TRBV12-3 or TRBV12-4 and TRBJ2-1, with 7 positions matching TRBD2. V was clipped by 7 bases and J by 0 bases; unmatched bases: 6. The CDR3 runs 15 residues. CDR3 DNA: TGTGCCAGCAAGCCGCGGGAGAGCTCCTACAATGAGCAGTTCTTC. Protein sequence: CASKPRESSYNEQFF.

The sample holds many counts of this clonotype. The chain combines TRBV24-1 with TRBJ1-2; D is ambiguous. The germline V gene has CDR1 KGHDR and CDR2 SFDVKD. V was pared by 9 bases and J by 1 base, with 8 bases between. The CDR3 is 12 amino acids. The CDR3 loop is CATWDNNYGYTF. The CDR3, as DNA: TGTGCCACCTGGGATAATAACTATGGCTACACCTTC.

This clonotype was observed a handful of times. V usage is TRBV6-2 or TRBV6-3 and J usage is TRBJ2-2; D remains unclear. The CDR3 is 16 residues long. Deletions cut 2 bases from V and 0 bases from J, with 10 bases between. CDR1 and CDR2 (germline): MNHEY, SVGEGT. CDR3 sequence (DNA): TGTGCCAGCAGTTACGGCCTATCCTCGAACACCGGGGAGCTGTTTTTT. Its protein is CASSYGLSSNTGELFF.

The chain has TRBV4-1 and TRBJ2-1; tentative D call: TRBD1 (5 bases). The germline gives CDR1 MGHRA, CDR2 YSYEKL. The CDR3 is 16 residues long. Between the trimmed V and J ends, which lost 5 bases and 10 bases, there was a span of 24 bases. This CDR3 reads CASSAGRAPPIEEQFF. The CDR3 nucleotides read TGCGCCAGCAGCGCAGGCAGGGCCCCCCCCATTGAGGAGCAGTTCTTC.

For this clonotype: At one end the junction does not follow the germline gene, possibly because of a read error. CDR3 bases: TGCGCCAGCAGCTTGGCTAGCCAAGAGACCCAGTGCTTC. This translates into CASSLASQETQCF. The rearrangement links TRBV5-1 to TRBJ2-5; D is possibly TRBD2 (5 bases). Germline assignment: CDR1 SGHRS and CDR2 YFSETQ. The CDR3 totals 13 residues. Looking up the rest from reference TRBV5-1 and TRBJ2-5 gives the full variable domain: KAGVTQTPRYLIKTRGQQVTLSCSPISGHRSVSWYQQTPGQGLQFLFEYFSETQRNKGNFPGRFSGRQFSNSRSEMNVSTLELGDSALYLCASSLASQETQCFGPGTRLLVL.

CDR3 loop: CASSVATGTGIQYF. CDR3 bases: TGTGCCAGCAGCGTAGCTACCGGGACAGGGATCCAGTACTTC. V gene TRBV9 combines with J gene TRBJ2-5, with 9 bases identical to TRBD1. Per the germline V gene, CDR1 is SGDLS and CDR2 is YYNGEE. With 0 bases clipped from V and 10 bases from J, the junction kept 7 bases outside the gene matches. The length of the CDR3 is 14 residues.

Here the CDR3 reads CASSIDRSGSYNEQFF. CDR3 DNA: TGTGCCAGTAGTATAGATCGTAGCGGGTCCTACAATGAGCAGTTCTTC. V usage is TRBV19 and J usage is TRBJ2-1, with 7 bases that match TRBD2. This CDR3 comprises 16 residues. The junction had 3 bases not matched to a gene; V was cut back by 0 bases and J by 1 base. The germline CDR1 and CDR2 sequences are LNHDA and SQIVND (reference sequence).

A few counts support this clonotype. The CDR3 is CATWTGGYNEQFF. In DNA form, the CDR3 reads TGTGCCACCTGGACAGGGGGCTACAATGAGCAGTTCTTC. The V call is TRBV10-3, the J call TRBJ2-1; 10 nucleotides align to TRBD1. V trimming: 10 bases; J trimming: 3 bases; junction bases outside the gene matches: 3. This CDR3 has 13 amino acids. Per the germline V gene, CDR1 is ENHRY and CDR2 is SYGVKD.